This T cell receptor beta chain was sequenced in a study of blood T cells in healthy people across ages. This clonotype was counted only a few times. Its antigen is as yet unknown. Next came a second PCR, run for about 7 to 12 cycles, which used a sample-barcoded 5' primer along with a J-beta primer mix. TCRdb fed the 5' RACE reads into MiXCR, producing one record per CDR3 protein. The data hold 1.5 million to 2 million distinct CDR3 sequences, with 28% observed a single time. This CDR3 has 16 residues. The germline CDR1 and CDR2 sequences are SGHTA and FQGNSA. Trimming cost V 6 bases and J 3 bases, with 18 bases left between them. General study points: Higher diversity and more naive CD4+ cells were features of long-lived donors, compared to aged donors.

The chain employs TRBV7-2 and TRBJ2-4; D is possibly TRBD2 (5 bases). This TCR derives from a woman aged 30 to 39 in good health. Sequencing was carried out using blood. As DNA, the CDR3 is TGTGCCAGCAGATCCCCCGGGAATAAAGGCAAAAACATTCAGTACTTC. Its translation: CASRSPGNKGKNIQYF. Variable domain in full (rest from reference TRBV7-2 and TRBJ2-4): GAGVSQSPSNKVTEKGKDVELRCDPISGHTALYWYRQSLGQGLEFLIYFQGNSAPDKSGLPSDRFSAERTGGSVSTLTIQRTQQEDSAVYLCASRSPGNKGKNIQYFGAGTRLSVL.